These 6 T cell receptor beta chains were all obtained from the same sample, sequenced in a study of blood T cell repertoires in COVID-19. Data came from immunoSEQ multiplex PCR; TCRdb stores just in-frame clones and leaves some out. The sample consists of approximately 210,000 clones, approximately 73% of them appearing once. The sequencing sample was made of PBMCs or T cells enriched from blood (not recorded which). The origin of the receptors is a woman aged 45 to 65 with acute COVID-19.

The genes are TRBV21-1 and TRBJ2-3; the table names TRBD2, a call not compared with the DNA. TRBV21-1 constitutes a pseudogene. The CDR3 is 15 amino acids. The CDR3 region has the DNA TGTGCCAGCAGCAAACCCGGGGGGGCCGGGGATACGCAGTATTTT. This translates into CASSKPGGAGDTQYF.

The chain uses TRBV18 and TRBJ1-1; 8 nucleotides align to TRBD1. The CDR3 sequence is 13 residues long. The V and J ends lost 6 bases and 1 base, in that order; junction bases with no gene match: 1. Germline values: CDR1 KGHSH, CDR2 LQKENI. CDR3 sequence: CASSTGENTEAFF. The DNA for the CDR3 is TGTGCCAGCTCGACAGGGGAGAACACTGAAGCTTTCTTT.

Only a few counts were recorded for this clone. This chain links TRBV28 with TRBJ2-3; the match to TRBD2 covers 8 bases. CDR3 length: 14 residues. Germline CDR1 reads MDHEN; CDR2 reads SYDVKM. The V and J ends lost 2 bases and 7 bases, in that order; junction bases with no gene match: 5. The CDR3 reads CASSLAGGGNTQYF. The CDR3 DNA reads as TGTGCCAGCAGTTTAGCGGGGGGAGGTAATACGCAGTATTTT.

This clone was detected only a few times. This chain links TRBV29-1 with TRBJ1-3; D is unresolved. Between the trimmed V and J ends, which lost 5 bases and 1 base, there was a span of 9 bases. The CDR3 spans 13 residues. Per the germline V gene, CDR1 is SQVTM and CDR2 is ANQGSEA. As DNA, the CDR3 is TGCAGCGTTTCACAGTCATCTGGAAACACCATATATTTT. It encodes CSVSQSSGNTIYF.

This chain joins TRBV2 and TRBJ1-4, with TRBD1 as a possible D gene (5 bases). Germline V gene data show CDR1 as SNHLY and CDR2 as FYNNEI. The CDR3 totals 15 residues. The V gene lost 0 bases and the J gene lost 7 bases, with 12 bases spanning the gap. The CDR3: CASSEAHGGGEKLFF. The CDR3 DNA is TGTGCCAGCAGTGAAGCGCACGGGGGTGGTGAAAAACTGTTTTTT.

V and J are TRBV5-1 and TRBJ2-5; a weak D match, TRBD1 (5 bases). This CDR3 contains 21 residues. V was trimmed by 0 bases and J by 2 bases, leaving 29 bases between them. Per germline, CDR1 SGHRS and CDR2 YFSETQ. CDR3 amino acids: CASSLASALMVRGRLQETQYF. The CDR3, as DNA: TGCGCCAGCAGCTTGGCCTCCGCCCTGATGGTAAGGGGAAGATTGCAAGAGACCCAGTACTTC.